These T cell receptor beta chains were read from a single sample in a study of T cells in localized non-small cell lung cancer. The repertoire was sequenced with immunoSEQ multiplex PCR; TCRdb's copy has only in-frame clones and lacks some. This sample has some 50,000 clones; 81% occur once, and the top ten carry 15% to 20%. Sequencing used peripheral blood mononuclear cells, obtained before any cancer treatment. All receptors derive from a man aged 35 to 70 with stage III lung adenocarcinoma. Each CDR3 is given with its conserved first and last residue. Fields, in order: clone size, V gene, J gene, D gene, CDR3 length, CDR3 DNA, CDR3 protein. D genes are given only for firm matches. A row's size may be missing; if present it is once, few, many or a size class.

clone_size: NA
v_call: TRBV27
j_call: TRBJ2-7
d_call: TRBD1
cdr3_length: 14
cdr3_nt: TGTGCCAGCAGACTACAGGGGGCGTCGTACGAGCAGTACTTC
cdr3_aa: CASRLQGASYEQYF

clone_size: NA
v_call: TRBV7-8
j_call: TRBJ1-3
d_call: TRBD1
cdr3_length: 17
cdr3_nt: TGTGCCAGCAGCATGCCCCTGACAGGGGCGACACGAAACACCATATATTTT
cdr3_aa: CASSMPLTGATRNTIYF

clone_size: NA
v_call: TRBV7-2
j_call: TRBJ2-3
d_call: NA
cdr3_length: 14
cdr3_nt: TGTGCCAGCAGCTTACCTGTGACTCCTTATACGCAGTATTTT
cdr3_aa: CASSLPVTPYTQYF

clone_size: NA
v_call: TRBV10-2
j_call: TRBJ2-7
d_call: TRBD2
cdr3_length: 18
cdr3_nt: TGCGCCAGCAGTGGGCCCAACGGCGTAGCGGGGAACTCCTACGAGCAGTACTTC
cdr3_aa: CASSGPNGVAGNSYEQYF

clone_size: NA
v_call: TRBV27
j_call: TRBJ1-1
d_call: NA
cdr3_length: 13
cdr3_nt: TGTGCCAGCAGCCGCGGGGTATGGACTGAAGCTTTCTTT
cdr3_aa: CASSRGVWTEAFF

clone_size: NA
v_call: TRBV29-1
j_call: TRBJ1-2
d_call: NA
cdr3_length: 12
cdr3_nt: TGCAGCGTTGAAGTGGCAGTCTATGGCTACACCTTC
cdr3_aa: CSVEVAVYGYTF

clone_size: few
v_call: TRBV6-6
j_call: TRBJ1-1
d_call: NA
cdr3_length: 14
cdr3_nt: TGTGCCAGCAGAGCGACGGGGGACGGGTTTGAAGCTTTCTTT
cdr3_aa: CASRATGDGFEAFF

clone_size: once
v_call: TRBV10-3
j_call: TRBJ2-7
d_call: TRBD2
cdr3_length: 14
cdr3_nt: TGTGCCATCAGTAGCGGGGGTACGTCCTACGAGCAGTACTTC
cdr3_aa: CAISSGGTSYEQYF

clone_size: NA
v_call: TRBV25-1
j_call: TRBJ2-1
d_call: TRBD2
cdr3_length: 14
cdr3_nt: TGTGCCAGCAGTGGGGGAGGGTCCTACAATGAGCAGTTCTTC
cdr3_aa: CASSGGGSYNEQFF

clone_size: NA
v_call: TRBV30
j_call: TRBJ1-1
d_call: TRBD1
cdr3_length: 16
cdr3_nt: TGTGCCTGGAGGAGGGCGGGACAGGGGATGAACACTGAAGCTTTCTTT
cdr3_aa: CAWRRAGQGMNTEAFF

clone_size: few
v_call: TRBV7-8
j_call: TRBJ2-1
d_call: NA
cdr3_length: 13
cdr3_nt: TGTGCCAGCAGCATTGGACCGGGCATCGAGCAGTTCTTC
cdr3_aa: CASSIGPGIEQFF

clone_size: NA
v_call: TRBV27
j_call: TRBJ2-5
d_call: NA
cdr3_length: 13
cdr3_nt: TGTGCCAGCAAGATGACAGAACAAGAGACCCAGTACTTC
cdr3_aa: CASKMTEQETQYF

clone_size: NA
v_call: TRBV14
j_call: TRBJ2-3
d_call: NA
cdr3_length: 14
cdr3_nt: TGTGCCAGCAGCCAAGTCAGTAGCACAGATACGCAGTATTTT
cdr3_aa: CASSQVSSTDTQYF

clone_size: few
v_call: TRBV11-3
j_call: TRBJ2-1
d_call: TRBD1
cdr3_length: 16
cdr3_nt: TGTGCCAGCAGCGACAGACAGGGCAACTCCTACAATGAGCAGTTCTTC
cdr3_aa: CASSDRQGNSYNEQFF